This T cell receptor beta chain was recovered during a study of shared clonotypes between healthy human individuals. Genomic DNA belonging to each subset was distributed in equal measure over several immunoSEQ plates. Some clones are missing from TCRdb's copy, which holds only in-frame ones; the method was immunoSEQ multiplex PCR. Among about 2.1 million clones, 85% to 95% were seen once, and the ten largest hold around 1.8%. The CDR3 runs 18 residues. V dropped 2 bases and J dropped 3 bases, with 21 bases sitting between them. The germline V gene encodes CDR1 SGHNT and CDR2 YYREEE (reference sequence). Cells designated naive CD8 were CD45RO-negative and were positively selected for CCR7, with terminally differentiated effector memory CD45RA+ cells excluded.

V and J are TRBV5-4 and TRBJ2-1; D may be TRBD2 (5 bases). This TCR was recovered from a young man in good health. Some clones in this sample may be carry-over from other donors' samples. Sequencing input: naive CD8+ T cells from PBMCs. The CDR3 bases are TGTGCCAGCAGCTTTCTGGCAGGACTTCCCGAAGGCTACAATGAGCAGTTCTTC. Encoded protein: CASSFLAGLPEGYNEQFF. Looking up the rest from reference TRBV5-4 and TRBJ2-1 gives the full variable domain: ETGVTQSPTHLIKTRGQQVTLRCSSQSGHNTVSWYQQALGQGPQFIFQYYREEENGRGNFPPRFSGLQFPNYSSELNVNALELDDSALYLCASSFLAGLPEGYNEQFFGPGTRLTVL.